This TCR beta chain was recovered during a study of PD-1 blockade in mismatch repair-deficient tumors. Study details: Enrolled about 2013-2017, patients had progressing, pretreated mismatch repair-deficient cancers of about a dozen types. Study conclusions and caveats: After pembrolizumab, tumor-resident clones rose rapidly, then generally contracted before radiologic responses.

Profiling relied on immunoSEQ multiplex PCR, and the TCRdb table lists in-frame clones only, not all of them. The sample has around 120,000 clones, roughly 86% seen once. PCR or immunohistochemistry showed mismatch repair deficiency in every enrolled patient. A few pembrolizumab responders had their TCRs sequenced. For this clone: Its antigen is unknown.

Germline CDR1 MNHEY, CDR2 SVGAGI. The CDR3 sequence is 14 residues long. Trimming removed 6 bases at V and 6 bases at J, with 14 bases between. This rearrangement joins TRBV6-5 to TRBJ2-2; no reliable D call. Material: peripheral blood, obtained approximately 70 weeks after starting pembrolizumab. This receptor was identified in an adult with mismatch repair-deficient cancer. DNA of the CDR3: TGTGCCAGCAGGGTCCTTACACGTGCCGGGGAGCTGTTTTTT. Translated, it gives CASRVLTRAGELFF.